Below, one T cell receptor beta chain is given with its context. Trimming shortened V by 0 bases and J by 2 bases, and 15 bases separated the two germline ends. Germline V gene sequence: CDR1 SGHTS, CDR2 YDEGEE. The CDR3 has 16 residues. This entry belongs to a study of blood T cell repertoires in COVID-19. Study background: Italy, Spain and the United States were the sources of the convalescent and acute COVID-19 samples.

Data came from immunoSEQ multiplex PCR; TCRdb stores just in-frame clones and leaves some out. Among around 260,000 clones listed, about 90% were seen once. Sequenced input: peripheral blood. The V call is TRBV5-8, the J call TRBJ2-7; TRBD1 might be the D (5 bases). The receptor was isolated from a woman between 40 and 55 years old who had recovered from COVID-19. The CDR3 DNA sequence: TGTGCCAGCAGCTTGGGGGCAGGGCGGCACCCCTACGAGCAGTACTTC. Its translation is CASSLGAGRHPYEQYF.